One sample yielded the 12 T cell receptor beta chains listed below, sequenced in a study of shared clonotypes between healthy human individuals. The naive CD8 fraction comprised CD45RO-negative cells positively selected for CCR7 and excluded terminally differentiated effector memory CD45RA+ cells. Assay used: immunoSEQ multiplex PCR; TCRdb lists only in-frame clones, some missing. The data hold millions of clones, with about 95% observed a single time. The material sequenced was naive CD8+ T cells sorted from blood. These receptors were taken from a man aged 18 to 35 in good health.

For this clone: Other DNA sequences from this sample encode an identical CDR3 as well. The CDR3 spells CASSVEGTSYYEQYF. The CDR3 DNA sequence: TGTGCCAGCAGCGTAGAGGGGACTAGCTACTACGAGCAGTACTTC. The V and J genes are TRBV9 and TRBJ2-7, with 9 bases identical to TRBD2. The V gene end was trimmed by 0 bases and the J gene end by 3 bases; junction bases not matched to a gene: 4. CDR1 SGDLS and CDR2 YYNGEE come from the germline V gene. This CDR3 contains 15 residues.

Here the CDR3 reads CASSDPGQGNYEQYF. The CDR3 region has the DNA TGCGCCAGCAGTGACCCGGGACAGGGCAACTACGAGCAGTACTTC. This chain joins TRBV10-1 and TRBJ2-7, with TRBD1 identical over 9 bases. Germline V gene data show CDR1 as WNHNN and CDR2 as SYGVQD (reference sequence). J was trimmed by 3 bases and V by 3 bases; bases with no gene match: 6. There are 15 residues in the CDR3.

The rearrangement links TRBV19 to TRBJ2-1, with 7 bases aligning to TRBD2. V was clipped by 8 bases and J by 6 bases; unmatched bases: 7. There are 13 residues in the CDR3. Germline CDR1 reads LNHDA; CDR2 reads SQIVND (reference sequence). CDR3 amino acids: CASRLAAVNEQFF. The CDR3 coding sequence is TGTGCCAGTCGACTAGCCGCGGTCAATGAGCAGTTCTTC.

For the CDR3, the DNA is TGCGCCAGCAGCCAACGCGGGACACCCTCCTACGAGCAGTACTTC. Its protein product is CASSQRGTPSYEQYF. The rearrangement joins TRBV4-1 to TRBJ2-7; D is perhaps TRBD1 or TRBD2 (6 bases each). The V end was cut by 2 bases, the J end by 0 bases, with 11 bases between. CDR1 MGHRA and CDR2 YSYEKL come from the germline V gene. The CDR3 runs to 15 residues.

This clone was seen only once. The V call is TRBV11-2, the J call TRBJ2-7, with D uncertain. The germline CDR1 and CDR2 sequences are SGHAT and FQNNGV. This CDR3 comprises 18 residues. The ends were cut back, 1 base at V and 0 bases at J, with 19 bases in the middle. In DNA form, the CDR3 reads TGTGCCAGCAGCTTAGGGCCACGAGGAAGAGAGAGCTCCTACGAGCAGTACTTC. Translation: CASSLGPRGRESSYEQYF.

The count of this clone is one. The gene calls are TRBV15 and TRBJ2-3; no clear D. Between the trimmed V and J ends, which lost 0 bases and 2 bases, there was a span of 9 bases. The V gene's germline CDR1 is LNHNV and CDR2 YYDKDF (reference sequence). The CDR3 totals 15 residues. The CDR3 protein is CATSRDPRFTDTQYF. The CDR3 nucleotides read TGTGCCACCAGCAGAGATCCGAGATTCACAGATACGCAGTATTTT.

This chain uses TRBV27 with TRBJ2-5; tentatively, D is TRBD1 (6 bases). V gave up 11 bases and J gave up 5 bases, with 21 bases separating them. CDR3 length equals 14 residues. Per the germline V gene, CDR1 is MNHEY and CDR2 is SMNVEV (reference sequence). The CDR3 bases are TGTGCCGGCCGGACAGTTAACAGGTATGAGACCCAGTACTTC. As protein: CAGRTVNRYETQYF.

This chain uses TRBV27 with TRBJ2-7, with D unclear. Per germline, CDR1 MNHEY and CDR2 SMNVEV (reference sequence). V was trimmed by 4 bases and J by 6 bases, leaving 7 bases between them. CDR3 length equals 11 residues. The CDR3 region has the DNA TGTGCCAGCAGTTCCCGGCTCGAGCAGTACTTC. Amino acid sequence: CASSSRLEQYF.

The chain employs TRBV7-3 and TRBJ2-5, with 10 positions matching TRBD1. CDR1 is SGHTA, CDR2 FQGTGA, per germline. The J segment lost 5 bases and the V segment lost 2 bases, leaving 5 bases of the junction unmatched. This CDR3 spans 15 amino acids. CDR3 amino acids: CASSLGTGEVETQYF. DNA for the CDR3: TGTGCCAGCAGCTTAGGGACAGGGGAGGTGGAGACCCAGTACTTC.

This chain links TRBV19 with TRBJ2-1; TRBD2 aligns across 9 bases. V lost 6 bases, J lost 5 bases, and 5 bases stayed unmatched. CDR1 and CDR2 (germline): LNHDA, SQIVND (reference sequence). The CDR3 is 14 residues long. The CDR3 spells CASSWASGDNEQFF. CDR3 nucleotide sequence: TGTGCCAGTAGCTGGGCTAGCGGGGACAATGAGCAGTTCTTC.

The rearrangement joins TRBV28 to TRBJ1-1; D call uncertain. CDR3 size: 15 residues. Trimming stripped 3 bases from V and 0 bases from J, with 11 bases between. Germline V gives CDR1 MDHEN, CDR2 SYDVKM. CDR3 nucleotide sequence: TGTGCCAGCAGTTTTAAGACAAGCATGAACACTGAAGCTTTCTTT. Residues: CASSFKTSMNTEAFF.

About this clone itself: This sample also contains other DNA sequences that code for the same CDR3. The genes are TRBV4-3 and TRBJ2-7; D unresolved. Between the trimmed V and J ends, which lost 0 bases and 1 base, there was a span of 7 bases. Germline V gene data show CDR1 as LGHNA and CDR2 as YSLEER. CDR3 length: 14 residues. CDR3 nucleotides: TGCGCCAGCAGCCAAGATTGGGGTTCCTACGAGCAGTACTTC. Protein product: CASSQDWGSYEQYF.